The 13 T cell receptor beta chains below were found in one sample sequenced in a study of PD-L1 blockade in urothelial cancer. Produced via immunoSEQ multiplex PCR; TCRdb's table is partial and in-frame only. The sample comprises 60,000 to 65,000 clones, under 90% of which are singletons, and roughly 2.9% rests with the top ten. As for time point: pretreatment peripheral blood. The input for sequencing was PBMCs, taken around atezolizumab (anti-PD-L1) treatment. The receptors come from a man between 65 and 79 years old with urothelial cancer.

The chain is built from TRBV6-1 and TRBJ1-5; 7 nucleotides line up with TRBD1. Germline trimming cut 3 bases from V and 5 bases from J; bases unmatched to any gene: 7. CDR1 is MNHNS, CDR2 SASEGT, per germline. The CDR3 covers 15 residues. The CDR3 protein is CASSDWGQNYQPQHF. In DNA form, the CDR3 reads TGTGCCAGCAGTGATTGGGGACAGAATTATCAGCCCCAGCATTTT.

The V gene is TRBV5-1, the J gene TRBJ1-4; the match to TRBD1 covers 7 bases. Germline V gives CDR1 SGHRS, CDR2 YFSETQ. V trimming: 4 bases; J trimming: 0 bases; junction bases outside the gene matches: 6. The CDR3 has 16 amino acids. CDR3 region: CASSLDRVATNEKLFF. Here the CDR3 DNA reads TGCGCCAGCAGCCTTGACAGGGTTGCAACTAATGAAAAACTGTTTTTT.

The genes are TRBV4-1 and TRBJ1-5; a possible D gene is TRBD1 (5 bases). V was cut by 4 bases and J by 1 base, with 17 bases left in between. Germline V gives CDR1 MGHRA, CDR2 YSYEKL. This CDR3 spans 17 amino acids. The CDR3 reads CASSRPEQVGSNQPQHF. CDR3 nucleotides: TGCGCCAGCAGCCGACCGGAACAGGTGGGGAGCAATCAGCCCCAGCATTTT.

The V gene is TRBV5-4, the J gene TRBJ2-2, with TRBD2 matching over 11 bases. V was clipped by 0 bases and J by 6 bases; unmatched bases: 4. CDR1 and CDR2 (germline): SGHNT, YYREEE (reference sequence). The CDR3 extends over 16 amino acids. This CDR3 is CASSLGGTSGSGELFF. The CDR3 DNA sequence: TGTGCCAGCAGCTTGGGGGGGACTAGCGGTTCCGGGGAGCTGTTTTTT. Drawing the rest from reference TRBV5-4 and TRBJ2-2, the complete variable domain is ETGVTQSPTHLIKTRGQQVTLRCSSQSGHNTVSWYQQALGQGPQFIFQYYREEENGRGNFPPRFSGLQFPNYSSELNVNALELDDSALYLCASSLGGTSGSGELFFGEGSRLTVL.

This sequence joins TRBV7-2 and TRBJ2-7, with unresolved D. V was pared by 1 base and J by 0 bases, with 4 bases between. There are 13 residues in the CDR3. CDR1 and CDR2 from the germline V gene are SGHTA and FQGNSA. CDR3 in DNA: TGTGCCAGCAGCTTAGGAGTCTCCTACGAGCAGTACTTC. Amino acids: CASSLGVSYEQYF.

The chain recombines TRBV29-1 with TRBJ1-2, with TRBD1 matching 9 bases. CDR3 length: 13 residues. Losses at the gene ends were 6 bases for V and 8 bases for J; bases not matched to a gene: 10. Germline CDR1 reads SQVTM; CDR2 reads ANQGSEA. The CDR3 here is CSVRRDRAGGYTF. As DNA, the CDR3 is TGCAGCGTACGCCGGGACAGGGCCGGCGGCTACACCTTC.

The rearrangement uses TRBV19 and TRBJ2-2; 15 positions agree with TRBD2. V lost 4 bases and J lost 6; bases outside the gene matches: 6. Germline V gene lookup returns CDR1 LNHDA and CDR2 SQIVND (reference sequence). This CDR3 has 17 amino acids. The CDR3: CASSTGLAGGGSGELFF. Here the CDR3 DNA reads TGTGCCAGTAGTACCGGACTAGCGGGAGGGGGATCCGGGGAGCTGTTTTTT.

This clone occurred once. This chain connects TRBV28 to TRBJ2-7; TRBD1 is a possible D gene (5 bases). There are 15 residues in the CDR3. V was clipped by 7 bases and J by 0 bases, with 16 bases between them. Germline values: CDR1 MDHEN, CDR2 SYDVKM. CDR3 region: CASNLGHSSSYEQYF. CDR3 nucleotide sequence: TGTGCCAGCAACCTAGGACACTCCAGCTCCTACGAGCAGTACTTC.

The gene calls are TRBV6-5 and TRBJ2-5; a possible D gene is TRBD1 (6 bases). The germline V gene has CDR1 MNHEY and CDR2 SVGAGI. This CDR3 comprises 15 residues. Trimming shortened V by 2 bases and J by 2 bases, and 12 bases separated the two germline ends. The CDR3 reads CASSYNRDKQETQYF. In DNA form, the CDR3 reads TGTGCCAGCAGTTACAATAGGGACAAACAAGAGACCCAGTACTTC.

The rearrangement joins TRBV28 to TRBJ2-1; 7 bases are a match to TRBD2. The V gene's germline CDR1 is MDHEN and CDR2 SYDVKM. The V gene end was trimmed by 5 bases and the J gene end by 2 bases; junction bases not matched to a gene: 6. The CDR3 extends over 15 amino acids. The CDR3 region is CASSGLAGAYNEQFF. In DNA, the CDR3 is TGTGCCAGCAGTGGCTTGGCGGGGGCCTACAATGAGCAGTTCTTC.

The J gene is TRBJ1-2, the V gene TRBV10-3; the match to TRBD1 covers 7 bases. Germline V gene data show CDR1 as ENHRY and CDR2 as SYGVKD. The CDR3 runs 15 residues. The V and J ends lost 3 bases and 4 bases, in that order; junction bases with no gene match: 8. CDR3 DNA: TGTGCCATCAGTGAAACAGGGGCCTCGGCCTATGGCTACACCTTC. Its translation is CAISETGASAYGYTF.

V and J are TRBV4-1 and TRBJ1-1, with D maybe TRBD1 (5 bases). The ends were cut back, 0 bases at V and 6 bases at J, with 11 bases in the middle. The CDR3 loop spans 14 amino acids. Per the germline V gene, CDR1 is MGHRA and CDR2 is YSYEKL. The CDR3 loop reads CASSQDTGGAEAFF. The DNA of the CDR3 is TGCGCCAGCAGCCAAGATACAGGTGGGGCTGAAGCTTTCTTT.

The J gene is TRBJ2-3, the V gene TRBV10-3; D is perhaps TRBD1 (5 bases). Germline V gene data show CDR1 as ENHRY and CDR2 as SYGVKD. The CDR3 is made up of 14 amino acids. The ends were cut back, 6 bases at V and 4 bases at J, with 14 bases in the middle. In DNA, the CDR3 is TGTGCCATCAGCCAAATAGGGGTCCCAGATACGCAGTATTTT. Its protein is CAISQIGVPDTQYF.